The entry below gives a single TCR beta chain sequence along with its context. What antigen it recognizes has not been identified. No base quality values were provided; no much bigger clone lies one nucleotide off. TCRbeta CDR3 regions were amplified from genomic DNA using the immunoSEQ Assay, a bias-controlled multiplex PCR. Under the source paper's analysis protocol: Within the assay, amplification of reference gene primers was used to estimate how many nucleated cells each sample contained. To quantify the absolute abundance of each unique TCRbeta CDR3 rearrangement, sequence reads were collapsed and filtered. For each sample, productive Simpson clonality was calculated as the square root of Simpson's diversity index over productive rearrangements. What TCRdb holds here is the immuneACCESS table cut down to in-frame rearrangements. Part of the clones is not present; checked against another copy, under half of the missing clones reflect an unresolved V gene, and the others are unexplained. The DNA was the basis for D and trimming; V, J and clone size are from that table. The sample table holds around 300,000 clones, of which about 85% were seen once. The ten largest make up about an eighth of the sample.

The CDR3 covers 13 residues, taking in both the cysteine and the phenylalanine. Only CDR3 DNA is held: 39 bases, read in frame from base 1. V sheds 1 base and J sheds 5 bases, leaving 7 bases between their ends. CDR1 and CDR2 (SGHRS, YFSETQ) derive from the germline V gene. The entry originates in a study of blood T cell repertoires in COVID-19 (dated by TCRdb to about 2020). In the study overall: The collaborator samples originated in the United States, Italy and Spain and spanned the acute and convalescent phases of COVID-19. HLA class I and class II types, where available, came from metadata supplied by the sample provider rather than from assay-based typing. The prospective study material was composed of cDNA or gDNA derived from T cells, B-cell-depleted T cells, or PBMCs. A de-identified subject ID, COVID-19 status, age in years and sex were almost always included in the sample metadata. The dataset comprised deeply sampled blood TCRbeta repertoires from subjects exposed to, actively infected with, or recovered from COVID-19. Samples came from the ongoing ImmuneRACE study (first 160 participants) plus 1,254 subjects from 6 global collaborators. The repertoires were released in a freely available public database meant as a resource for research on the immune response to SARS-CoV-2.

Collaborating institutions collected whole blood in K2EDTA tubes following their own protocols. For TCRbeta analysis, collaborator samples were shipped as frozen whole blood, as isolated PBMCs, or as DNA extracted from either sample type. Overall results and qualifications from the work: Clinical and demographic metadata were provided uncurated, with the amount varying by source and participant.

The clonotype originates from a human donor in a cohort sampled during active COVID-19. Material: peripheral blood. The chain is assembled from TRBV5-1 and TRBJ2-1, with the D gene uncertain. The DNA sequence is as follows: TGCGCCAGCAGCTTGACTACCAACAATGAGCAGTTCTTC. The encoded protein is CASSLTTNNEQFF.